This TCR beta chain stems from a study of cytotoxic CD8 clonotypes in ibrutinib-treated CLL. Study overall: Patients attained 24 partial and 2 complete responses; at median around 68 months, approximately 15 remained remitted while 12 progressed. Points from the study as a whole: Progressing patients had sampling times that differed from those of sustained-remission patients.

Turning to this clone: Its target is unknown.

There are 14 residues in the CDR3. Trimming took off 3 bases at V and 1 base at J, with 9 bases between the two ends. From germline, CDR1 is LGHNA and CDR2 YSLEER. Data came from immunoSEQ multiplex PCR; TCRdb stores just in-frame clones and leaves some out. Here the sample spans 200,000 to 250,000 clones, 70% being singletons. Material: PBMCs, obtained after 12 months of ibrutinib treatment. The chain combines TRBV4-3 with TRBJ1-1; D gene ambiguous. This receptor was obtained from a human donor with chronic lymphocytic leukemia. The CDR3 DNA is TGCGCCAGCAGCCAGGAGCGACAGAACACTGAAGCTTTCTTT. It specifies CASSQERQNTEAFF.